These 17 T cell receptor beta chains share one sample of origin, sequenced in a study of cytomegalovirus exposure and HLA in healthy donors. The primer mix had 60 Vbeta and 13 Jbeta primers. Assay used: immunoSEQ multiplex PCR; TCRdb lists only in-frame clones, some missing. The sample records about 93,000 clones, approximately 80% being singletons. Sequencing was done on a sample of PBMCs. Source of these receptors: a middle-aged woman in good health and CMV-seronegative.

CDR3 in DNA: TGCGCCAGCAGCTTGGGGGGCAGGGTTGAGGAGACCCAGTACTTC. Translation gives CASSLGGRVEETQYF. The genes are TRBV5-1 and TRBJ2-5; TRBD1 might be the D (5 bases). Germline V gene sequence: CDR1 SGHRS, CDR2 YFSETQ. V dropped 0 bases and J dropped 5 bases, with 14 bases sitting between them. The CDR3 has 15 amino acids.

The DNA for the CDR3 is TGTGCCAGTAGAACTAGCACAGATACGCAGTATTTT. This encodes CASRTSTDTQYF. The V gene is TRBV19, the J gene TRBJ2-3; D call uncertain. The CDR3 covers 12 residues. Germline V gene lookup returns CDR1 LNHDA and CDR2 SQIVND (reference sequence). V was shortened by 6 bases and J by 0 bases, with 4 bases between the two germline ends.

V and J are TRBV10-3 and TRBJ1-2, with a tentative D call TRBD1 (6 bases). From germline, CDR1 is ENHRY and CDR2 SYGVKD. The CDR3 consists of 16 residues. Trimming removed 2 bases at V and 3 bases at J, with 16 bases between. CDR3 coding DNA: TGTGCCATCAGTGAGCGAGGAAAGTGGGGGCACTATGGCTACACCTTC. As protein: CAISERGKWGHYGYTF.

Only one count was recorded for this clone. The chain links TRBV7-8 to TRBJ2-7, with 7 bases aligning to TRBD1. Germline-derived CDR1 and CDR2 are SGHVS and FQNEAQ. The CDR3 contains 17 residues. Trimming at V came to 0 bases and at J to 4 bases, leaving 12 bases not matched to a gene. CDR3 nucleotide sequence: TGTGCCAGCAGCTTAGCGAACTATAGGGGGCGCGGGTACGAGCAGTACTTC. Amino acid sequence: CASSLANYRGRGYEQYF.

This sequence joins TRBV6-1 and TRBJ2-1; D is unresolved. The length of the CDR3 is 15 residues. The V gene's germline CDR1 is MNHNS and CDR2 SASEGT. Deletions cut 1 base from V and 1 base from J, with 8 bases between. DNA for the CDR3: TGTGCCAGCAGTGAAGTGTCTACTTCCTACAATGAGCAGTTCTTC. Translation gives CASSEVSTSYNEQFF.

The V gene is TRBV10-3, the J gene TRBJ1-2, with 7 bases fitting TRBD1. The CDR3 loop spans 16 amino acids. CDR1 ENHRY and CDR2 SYGVKD come from the germline V gene. Trimming took 7 bases from V and 5 from J; bases not matched to a gene: 16. In DNA form, the CDR3 reads TGTGCCATCACTGGAGCTTTGTTCAGGGGGAGGTATGGCTACACCTTC. It encodes CAITGALFRGRYGYTF.

The V call is TRBV29-1, the J call TRBJ2-7, with 10 bases that match TRBD2. Germline CDR1 is SQVTM and CDR2 is ANQGSEA. Trimming removed 2 bases from V and 5 bases from J; junction bases left unmatched: 3. The length of the CDR3 is 13 residues. The CDR3, as DNA: TGCAGCGTTGAAAGTCTAGCGGGGGACGAGCAGTACTTC. Protein sequence: CSVESLAGDEQYF.

The chain recombines TRBV5-1 with TRBJ2-3, with 11 bases aligning to TRBD2. Germline V gene lookup returns CDR1 SGHRS and CDR2 YFSETQ. Germline trimming cut 0 bases from V and 4 bases from J; bases unmatched to any gene: 10. The CDR3 totals 18 residues. The CDR3 DNA reads TGCGCCAGCAGCTTGGCCCTGGCGGCTAGCGGGAGGTCAGATACGCAGTATTTT. Residues: CASSLALAASGRSDTQYF.

The J gene is TRBJ1-5, the V gene TRBV30; no clear D. This CDR3 comprises 13 residues. In germline, CDR1 is GTSNPN, CDR2 SVGIG (reference sequence). Between the trimmed V and J ends, which lost 0 bases and 7 bases, there was a span of 10 bases. Here the CDR3 DNA reads TGTGCCTGGAGTGTACGGGGTTACCAGCCCCAGCATTTT. As protein: CAWSVRGYQPQHF.

The chain's CDR3 is CAVSIGSSYNEQFF. The CDR3 nucleotides are TGTGCGGTCAGCATTGGGAGCTCCTACAATGAGCAGTTCTTC. The rearrangement uses TRBV6-1 and TRBJ2-1, with TRBD2 as a possible D gene (5 bases). Germline CDR1 is MNHNS and CDR2 is SASEGT. This CDR3 comprises 14 residues.

The table lists this clone with a few counts. DNA for the CDR3: TGTGCCAGCGCCAGAGACAGTAGCAATCAGCCCCAGCATTTT. Translated: CASARDSSNQPQHF. The chain joins TRBV6-5 to TRBJ1-5; possibly TRBD1 for D (5 bases). V was clipped by 8 bases and J by 0 bases, with 11 bases between them. CDR1 and CDR2 from the germline V gene are MNHEY and SVGAGI. This CDR3 has 14 amino acids.

The V and J genes are TRBV5-8 and TRBJ2-4; TRBD2 is a possible D gene (5 bases). Germline V lookup: CDR1 SGHTS, CDR2 YDEGEE. V lost 2 bases and J lost 4, with 16 bases in between. The CDR3 extends over 16 amino acids. The CDR3 DNA is TGTGCCAGCAGCTTACCCCCGGGATTCAAAAAAAACATTCAGTACTTC. Amino acid sequence: CASSLPPGFKKNIQYF.

As regards this clone: Other DNA sequences from this sample encode an identical CDR3 as well. The CDR3 nucleotides read TGTGCCAGCAGCTTTTCTGGACAGGGTTCCGAGCAGTACTTC. This gives the protein CASSFSGQGSEQYF. The rearrangement uses TRBV5-4 and TRBJ2-7; 8 nucleotides match TRBD1. The length of the CDR3 is 14 residues. J was trimmed by 6 bases and V by 2 bases; bases with no gene match: 7. Germline V gene data show CDR1 as SGHNT and CDR2 as YYREEE (reference sequence).

The chain uses TRBV28 and TRBJ2-7; D unclear. CDR3 size: 14 residues. Trimming shortened V by 8 bases and J by 0 bases, and 14 bases separated the two germline ends. CDR1 MDHEN and CDR2 SYDVKM come from the germline V gene. This CDR3 reads CASHLRGASYEQYF. CDR3 DNA: TGTGCCAGCCACCTCCGCGGAGCCTCCTACGAGCAGTACTTC.

The V gene is TRBV9, the J gene TRBJ2-1; 10 bases map to TRBD2. Trimming took 4 bases from V and 4 from J; bases not matched to a gene: 5. Looked up from germline, CDR1 is SGDLS and CDR2 is YYNGEE. The CDR3 length is 15 residues. The CDR3 sequence: CASSLSGRAYNEQFF. CDR3 DNA: TGTGCCAGCAGCCTAAGCGGGAGGGCTTACAATGAGCAGTTCTTC.

Comment on this clone: Within the sample, other DNA sequences also encode this same CDR3. This chain connects TRBV5-1 to TRBJ2-2, with D perhaps matching TRBD1 (5 bases). Trimming pared 0 bases from V and 5 bases from J, leaving 11 bases between. Germline V gene data show CDR1 as SGHRS and CDR2 as YFSETQ. CDR3 size: 15 residues. The CDR3 protein is CASSLAAGKTGELFF. The CDR3 coding sequence is TGCGCCAGCAGCTTGGCGGCAGGGAAAACCGGGGAGCTGTTTTTT.

The chain has TRBV9 and TRBJ2-1; 15 positions match TRBD2. Germline V gene data show CDR1 as SGDLS and CDR2 as YYNGEE. The junction had 8 bases not matched to a gene; V was cut back by 4 bases and J by 0 bases. This CDR3 is 19 amino acids long. The CDR3 here is CASSSGLAGGTRSYNEQFF. The CDR3 DNA reads as TGTGCCAGCAGCTCAGGACTAGCGGGAGGGACCCGCTCCTACAATGAGCAGTTCTTC. The full variable domain, in which reference TRBV9 and TRBJ2-1 provide the parts outside the CDR3, is DSGVTQTPKHLITATGQRVTLRCSPRSGDLSVYWYQQSLDQGLQFLIQYYNGEERAKGNILERFSAQQFPDLHSELNLSSLELGDSALYFCASSSGLAGGTRSYNEQFFGPGTRLTVL.